Shown below are 17 T cell receptor beta chains from a single sample sequenced in a study of PD-1 blockade in classical Hodgkin lymphoma. The data were produced by immunoSEQ multiplex PCR, yet TCRdb's version contains in-frame clones alone and is incomplete. Altogether roughly 28,000 clones are present, around four fifths being singletons, with the ten largest covering roughly a third. Every patient relapsed after autologous stem cell transplantation, and brentuximab vedotin exposure varied. The sample was peripheral blood mononuclear cells (PBMCs), taken before the second cycle of nivolumab. The receptor source for this set is a human donor with classical Hodgkin lymphoma.

The genes are TRBV7-8 and TRBJ1-5; 8 nucleotides line up with TRBD1. Trimming cost V 5 bases and J 3 bases; bases outside gene matches: 6. Germline lookup yields CDR1 SGHVS and CDR2 FQNEAQ. CDR3 size: 15 residues. The CDR3 region has the DNA TGTGCCAGCAGCGCTCGGACAGGGAACAATCAGCCCCAGCATTTT. It is translated as CASSARTGNNQPQHF.

This rearrangement joins TRBV6-6 to TRBJ1-2; the D is unclear. Trimming took off 6 bases at V and 0 bases at J, with 8 bases between the two ends. CDR1 MNHNY and CDR2 SVGAGI come from the germline V gene (reference sequence). The CDR3 has 13 amino acids. This CDR3 reads CASSPTPNYGYTF. CDR3 DNA sequence: TGTGCCAGCAGCCCAACACCTAACTATGGCTACACCTTC.

V gene TRBV19 combines with J gene TRBJ1-4; 10 nucleotides line up with TRBD1. This CDR3 is 16 amino acids long. Germline-derived CDR1 and CDR2 are LNHDA and SQIVND (reference sequence). With 4 bases clipped from V and 7 bases from J, the junction kept 9 bases outside the gene matches. CDR3 amino acids: CASSRGGQGGLEKLFF. Written as DNA, the CDR3 is TGTGCCAGTAGTAGGGGTGGACAGGGGGGACTTGAAAAACTGTTTTTT.

The chain links TRBV5-1 to TRBJ2-6; no definite D call. Germline CDR1 reads SGHRS; CDR2 reads YFSETQ. V shed 0 bases and J shed 0 bases, with 7 bases lying between them. The CDR3 has 16 residues. The CDR3 DNA follows: TGCGCCAGCAGCTTGGAGGATCGCTCTGGGGCCAACGTCCTGACTTTC. Its protein is CASSLEDRSGANVLTF.

This clone is labeled medium-sized. V is TRBV2 and J is TRBJ1-5; perhaps TRBD1 as D (5 bases). This CDR3 comprises 14 residues. Germline V lookup: CDR1 SNHLY, CDR2 FYNNEI. V was trimmed by 4 bases and J by 5 bases, leaving 12 bases between them. CDR3 in amino acids: CASSGVQGDQPQHF. For the CDR3, the DNA is TGTGCCAGCAGTGGAGTCCAGGGAGATCAGCCCCAGCATTTT. The full variable domain, its missing parts supplied by reference TRBV2 and TRBJ1-5, is EPEVTQTPSHQVTQMGQEVILRCVPISNHLYFYWYRQILGQKVEFLVSFYNNEISEKSEIFDDQFSVERPDGSNFTLKIRSTKLEDSAMYFCASSGVQGDQPQHFGDGTRLSIL.

The gene calls are TRBV7-6 and TRBJ1-6, with unresolved D. Germline CDR1 SGHVS, CDR2 FNYEAQ. Trimming took 1 base from V and 10 from J, leaving 11 bases between them. This CDR3 contains 14 residues. The CDR3 DNA reads TGTGCCAGCAGCTTAGGAACAGAGGAGTCACCCCTCCACTTT. It is translated as CASSLGTEESPLHF.

About this clone: An end of the junction does not agree with germline; a read error may underlie this. The genes are TRBV7-7 and TRBJ2-5; 11 bases fit TRBD1. This CDR3 is 16 amino acids long. Per the germline V gene, CDR1 is SSHAT and CDR2 is FNYEAQ (reference sequence). CDR3 region: CASSQTGTGGSETQYF. In nucleotides, the CDR3 is TGTGCTAGCAGCCAGACCGGGACAGGGGGATCAGAGACCCAGTACTTC.

As regards this clone: Different DNA sequences within this sample yield the same CDR3. The chain joins TRBV6-1 to TRBJ1-4; possible D gene TRBD1, 5 bases. CDR1 is MNHNS, CDR2 SASEGT, per germline. Trimming removed 0 bases at V and 8 bases at J, with 13 bases between. This CDR3 region has 15 residues. CDR3 nucleotide sequence: TGTGCCAGCAGTGAAGCCCGGGGAGGGGTCGAAAAACTGTTTTTT. It encodes CASSEARGGVEKLFF.

The chain is built from TRBV4-3 and TRBJ1-2; TRBD1 aligns across 9 bases. V shed 1 base and J 12 bases; nucleotides not matched to a gene: 12. The CDR3 sequence is 15 residues long. Per germline, CDR1 LGHNA and CDR2 YSLEER. CDR3 bases: TGCGCCAGCAGCCAAGTGGACAGGGGACTAAGGGTAAACACCTTC. Translating it yields CASSQVDRGLRVNTF.

This clone was counted between two and nine times. This chain uses TRBV2 with TRBJ2-2; D remains unclear. The CDR3 covers 13 residues. The V and J ends lost 5 bases and 4 bases respectively, with 8 bases between them. Germline V lookup: CDR1 SNHLY, CDR2 FYNNEI. The CDR3 DNA sequence: TGTGCCAGCAGTAGGGTTATCACCGGGGAGCTGTTTTTT. Translated, it gives CASSRVITGELFF.

The chain recombines TRBV7-9 with TRBJ1-1, with D tentatively TRBD1 (6 bases). V was cut by 5 bases and J by 8 bases, with 15 bases left in between. Germline V lookup: CDR1 SEHNR, CDR2 FQNEAQ (reference sequence). The CDR3 is 13 amino acids. CDR3 loop: CASSRETGLEAFF. DNA for the CDR3: TGTGCCAGCAGCCGAGAAACAGGGCTCGAAGCTTTCTTT. The complete variable domain, with remaining parts taken from reference TRBV7-9 and TRBJ1-1, reads DTGVSQNPRHKITKRGQNVTFRCDPISEHNRLYWYRQTLGQGPEFLTYFQNEAQLEKSRLLSDRFSAERPKGSFSTLEIQRTEQGDSAMYLCASSRETGLEAFFGQGTRLTVV.

The gene calls are TRBV5-1 and TRBJ2-7; 7 nucleotides match TRBD2. Trimming cost V 0 bases and J 3 bases; bases outside gene matches: 3. CDR3 size: 14 residues. Germline CDR1 is SGHRS and CDR2 is YFSETQ. In DNA form, the CDR3 reads TGCGCCAGCAGCTTGGGGGACTATTTCTACGAGCAGTACTTC. This codes for CASSLGDYFYEQYF.

The chain has TRBV7-9 and TRBJ1-5; D not resolved. V was trimmed by 1 base and J by 0 bases, leaving 4 bases between them. CDR1 SEHNR and CDR2 FQNEAQ come from the germline V gene (reference sequence). The CDR3 spans 14 residues. Here the CDR3 DNA reads TGTGCCAGCAGCTTAGGGTATAGCAATCAGCCCCAGCATTTT. Translated, it gives CASSLGYSNQPQHF. Full variable domain (rest looked up from reference TRBV7-9 and TRBJ1-5): DTGVSQNPRHKITKRGQNVTFRCDPISEHNRLYWYRQTLGQGPEFLTYFQNEAQLEKSRLLSDRFSAERPKGSFSTLEIQRTEQGDSAMYLCASSLGYSNQPQHFGDGTRLSIL.

The chain couples TRBV5-1 to TRBJ1-5; D uncertain. V was clipped by 0 bases and J by 4 bases, with 11 bases between them. The CDR3 covers 15 residues. Germline V gene sequence: CDR1 SGHRS, CDR2 YFSETQ. CDR3 loop: CASSLGPGSNQPQHF. In nucleotides, the CDR3 is TGCGCCAGCAGCTTGGGCCCCGGCTCGAATCAGCCCCAGCATTTT.

V is TRBV27 and J is TRBJ1-2; D may be TRBD1 (5 bases). V lost 2 bases and J 7 bases, leaving 11 bases between the germline ends. The CDR3 runs to 13 residues. Germline lookup yields CDR1 MNHEY and CDR2 SMNVEV (reference sequence). This CDR3 is CASSLLEGAGYTF. Written as DNA, the CDR3 is TGTGCCAGCAGTTTACTCGAAGGGGCTGGCTACACCTTC.

The J gene is TRBJ2-3, the V gene TRBV4-3; no clear D gene. V dropped 0 bases and J dropped 2 bases, with 9 bases sitting between them. The CDR3 has 15 residues. Looked up from germline, CDR1 is LGHNA and CDR2 is YSLEER. Here the CDR3 DNA reads TGCGCCAGCAGCCAAGAAAGCGATGACACAGATACGCAGTATTTT. This translates into CASSQESDDTDTQYF.

This chain joins TRBV6-5 and TRBJ1-1; 7 bases fit TRBD1. The CDR3 has 12 amino acids. From germline, CDR1 is MNHEY and CDR2 SVGAGI. Germline trimming cut 2 bases from V and 11 bases from J; bases unmatched to any gene: 5. As DNA, the CDR3 is TGTGCCAGCAGTTACAACAGGGGTCGGGCTTTCTTT. Residues: CASSYNRGRAFF.